The rows below give T cell receptor beta chains drawn from one sample of a study of T-cell memory formation after mild COVID-19. TCRdb reprocessed the 5' RACE reads via MiXCR and lists one record per CDR3 protein. The table shows 210,000 or so distinct CDR3 sequences, with around 16% occurring only once. Sequencing was done on a sample of PBMCs or a T cell subset sorted from them (not recorded which). Receptor source: an adult woman who had mild COVID-19 (a few samples of this study predate the infection). Cell type and time point are not known. CDR3s include the opening cysteine and the closing phenylalanine or tryptophan. Fields, in order: clone size, CDR3 length, D gene, V gene, J gene, CDR3 DNA, CDR3 protein. A D gene is named only where the DNA matches it firmly. Where a row states a size, it is once, few, many or the class of an expanded clone; other rows omit it.

abundance: -; len: 14; d_gene: TRBD1; v_gene: TRBV6-2/TRBV6-3; j_gene: TRBJ1-2; CDR3nt: TGTGCCAGCAGTTACGCACCCCGGGACAGGGGCAACACCTTC; CDR3aa: CASSYAPRDRGNTF
abundance: -; len: 11; d_gene: -; v_gene: TRBV12-3/TRBV12-4; j_gene: TRBJ2-5; CDR3nt: TGTGCCAGCAGCACCCAAGAGACCCAGTACTTC; CDR3aa: CASSTQETQYF
abundance: few; len: 13; d_gene: TRBD2; v_gene: TRBV6-6; j_gene: TRBJ2-5; CDR3nt: TGTGCCAGCTCCCGGGGGGGGCCAGAGACCCAGTACTTC; CDR3aa: CASSRGGPETQYF
abundance: -; len: 15; d_gene: -; v_gene: TRBV15; j_gene: TRBJ2-7; CDR3nt: TGTGCCACCAGCAGAGGAAGAGGACAGAACTACGAGCAGTACTTC; CDR3aa: CATSRGRGQNYEQYF
abundance: -; len: 12; d_gene: -; v_gene: TRBV20-1; j_gene: TRBJ2-1; CDR3nt: TGCAGTGCTAGCAGGGACACGGATGAGCAGTTCTTC; CDR3aa: CSASRDTDEQFF
abundance: -; len: 14; d_gene: -; v_gene: TRBV29-1; j_gene: TRBJ2-1; CDR3nt: TGCAGCGTTGATACTACAGGGGGGGCGTATGAGCAGTTCTTC; CDR3aa: CSVDTTGGAYEQFF
abundance: few; len: 17; d_gene: TRBD2; v_gene: TRBV4-2; j_gene: TRBJ2-3; CDR3nt: TGTGCCAGCAGCCAAAGCGGGACTAGCGGAGGCACAGATACGCAGTATTTT; CDR3aa: CASSQSGTSGGTDTQYF
abundance: -; len: 18; d_gene: -; v_gene: TRBV21-1; j_gene: TRBJ2-3; CDR3nt: TGTGCCAGCACAGACAAAACGGGCAGCGGGGGCACCTCAGATACGCAGTATTTT; CDR3aa: CASTDKTGSGGTSDTQYF
abundance: -; len: 15; d_gene: -; v_gene: TRBV7-6; j_gene: TRBJ2-1; CDR3nt: TGTGCCAGCAGCCGTTCCTTAGGACCTAGAGATGAGCAGTTCTTC; CDR3aa: CASSRSLGPRDEQFF
abundance: -; len: 14; d_gene: TRBD2; v_gene: TRBV20-1; j_gene: TRBJ2-1; CDR3nt: TGCAGTGCTAGCGGAGCGGGGGGGCTAGATGAGCAGTTCTTC; CDR3aa: CSASGAGGLDEQFF
abundance: few; len: 16; d_gene: TRBD1; v_gene: TRBV12-3/TRBV12-4; j_gene: TRBJ1-5; CDR3nt: TGTGCCAGCGCAGACAGGGGCCCCGGTCTGGGTCAGCCCCAGCATTTT; CDR3aa: CASADRGPGLGQPQHF
abundance: many; len: 13; d_gene: -; v_gene: TRBV2; j_gene: TRBJ2-3; CDR3nt: TGTGCCAGCACCCGGACTGGGACAGATACGCAGTATTTT; CDR3aa: CASTRTGTDTQYF
abundance: many; len: 14; d_gene: -; v_gene: TRBV30; j_gene: TRBJ2-1; CDR3nt: TGTGCCTGGAGTGTCGGTCGGACCTCCGGGGAGCAGTTCTTC; CDR3aa: CAWSVGRTSGEQFF
abundance: -; len: 16; d_gene: TRBD2; v_gene: TRBV18; j_gene: TRBJ2-7; CDR3nt: TGTGCCAGCTCACTTTTAGGACTAGCGAGCTCCTACGAGCAGTACTTC; CDR3aa: CASSLLGLASSYEQYF
abundance: -; len: 12; d_gene: -; v_gene: TRBV30; j_gene: TRBJ1-5; CDR3nt: TGTGCCTGGACGGACGGACAACGGCCCCAGCATTTT; CDR3aa: CAWTDGQRPQHF
abundance: -; len: 16; d_gene: TRBD2; v_gene: TRBV7-6; j_gene: TRBJ2-2; CDR3nt: TGTGCCAGCAGCTTAGTTCGGGGGGGCTTCACCGGGGAGCTGTTTTTT; CDR3aa: CASSLVRGGFTGELFF
abundance: -; len: 15; d_gene: -; v_gene: TRBV2; j_gene: TRBJ1-6; CDR3nt: TGTGCCAGCAGTGCGGCCCGGCAGGGTGGTTCACCCCTCCACTTT; CDR3aa: CASSAARQGGSPLHF
abundance: -; len: 14; d_gene: -; v_gene: TRBV20-1; j_gene: TRBJ1-2; CDR3nt: TGCAGTGCTAGAGGACCGGAGGACGGCTATGGCTACACCTTC; CDR3aa: CSARGPEDGYGYTF
abundance: many; len: 11; d_gene: -; v_gene: TRBV29-1; j_gene: TRBJ1-2; CDR3nt: TGCAGCGTTGGGGGTCGTGGAGGCTACACCTTC; CDR3aa: CSVGGRGGYTF
abundance: few; len: 14; d_gene: -; v_gene: TRBV5-6; j_gene: TRBJ1-4; CDR3nt: TGTGCCAGCAGCTCACCAGGGGTAGGGGAAAAACTGTTTTTT; CDR3aa: CASSSPGVGEKLFF
abundance: few; len: 16; d_gene: -; v_gene: TRBV20-1; j_gene: TRBJ2-1; CDR3nt: TGCAGTGCTAGAATGTGGGGGGGCCGATCCTACAATGAGCAGTTCTTC; CDR3aa: CSARMWGGRSYNEQFF
abundance: few; len: 17; d_gene: -; v_gene: TRBV20-1; j_gene: TRBJ1-5; CDR3nt: TGCAGTGCTAGATCCCCACGCCGGGGGAAATCGGGACAGCCCCAGCATTTT; CDR3aa: CSARSPRRGKSGQPQHF
abundance: -; len: 14; d_gene: TRBD1; v_gene: TRBV12-3/TRBV12-4; j_gene: TRBJ1-2; CDR3nt: TGTGCCAGCAGCCGCGACAGGGAAGGCTATGGCTACACCTTC; CDR3aa: CASSRDREGYGYTF
abundance: many; len: 14; d_gene: -; v_gene: TRBV9; j_gene: TRBJ1-5; CDR3nt: TGTGCCAGCAGCGTAGACGGGGCCGGTCAGCCCCAGCATTTT; CDR3aa: CASSVDGAGQPQHF
abundance: -; len: 15; d_gene: -; v_gene: TRBV4-1; j_gene: TRBJ1-2; CDR3nt: TGCGCCAGCAGCCAATCCTTAGACGGGTGGGATGGCTACACCTTC; CDR3aa: CASSQSLDGWDGYTF
abundance: -; len: 14; d_gene: TRBD1; v_gene: TRBV12-3/TRBV12-4; j_gene: TRBJ1-1; CDR3nt: TGTGCCAGCAGTCCACAGGGGGCCTTCACTGAAGCTTTCTTT; CDR3aa: CASSPQGAFTEAFF
abundance: many; len: 12; d_gene: -; v_gene: TRBV7-9; j_gene: TRBJ2-5; CDR3nt: TGTGCCAGCAGCTTAGGAGACAGCACCCAGTACTTC; CDR3aa: CASSLGDSTQYF
abundance: few; len: 16; d_gene: TRBD1; v_gene: TRBV5-4; j_gene: TRBJ2-7; CDR3nt: TGTGCCAGCAGCAAGCCGGGACAGGGGGCATCCTACGAGCAGTACTTC; CDR3aa: CASSKPGQGASYEQYF
abundance: -; len: 15; d_gene: TRBD2; v_gene: TRBV9; j_gene: TRBJ2-7; CDR3nt: TGTGCCAGCAGCGTAGATCCTAGCGGGAACTACGAGCAGTACTTC; CDR3aa: CASSVDPSGNYEQYF
abundance: few; len: 15; d_gene: TRBD1; v_gene: TRBV9; j_gene: TRBJ1-1; CDR3nt: TGTGCCAGCAGCGGTGGACAGGGATTACTGACTGAAGCTTTCTTT; CDR3aa: CASSGGQGLLTEAFF
abundance: few; len: 15; d_gene: -; v_gene: TRBV14; j_gene: TRBJ1-3; CDR3nt: TGTGCCAGCAGCCCGGTCGGGGACTATGGAAACACCATATATTTT; CDR3aa: CASSPVGDYGNTIYF
abundance: -; len: 12; d_gene: -; v_gene: TRBV12-5; j_gene: TRBJ1-2; CDR3nt: TGTGCTAGTGGTCGGGACGGCTATGGCTACACCTTC; CDR3aa: CASGRDGYGYTF
abundance: few; len: 14; d_gene: -; v_gene: TRBV7-9; j_gene: TRBJ2-7; CDR3nt: TGTGCCAGCAGCTTACCCACCGTGGTGGGCGAGCAGTACTTC; CDR3aa: CASSLPTVVGEQYF
abundance: few; len: 17; d_gene: -; v_gene: TRBV4-2; j_gene: TRBJ2-7; CDR3nt: TGTGCCAGCAGCCAGAGTCGGGCGGAGGGGGTAAAAGACGAGCAGTACTTC; CDR3aa: CASSQSRAEGVKDEQYF
abundance: -; len: 14; d_gene: -; v_gene: TRBV5-8; j_gene: TRBJ2-7; CDR3nt: TGTGCCAGCAGCTTTCCTGGACGGTTTCACGAGCAGTACTTC; CDR3aa: CASSFPGRFHEQYF
abundance: -; len: 14; d_gene: -; v_gene: TRBV27; j_gene: TRBJ1-1; CDR3nt: TGTGCCAGCAGTACTAGACGGTTAAACACTGAAGCTTTCTTT; CDR3aa: CASSTRRLNTEAFF
abundance: many; len: 13; d_gene: TRBD1; v_gene: TRBV12-3/TRBV12-4; j_gene: TRBJ1-1; CDR3nt: TGTGCCAGCAGTGGACAGGGTTGGACTGAAGCTTTCTTT; CDR3aa: CASSGQGWTEAFF
abundance: -; len: 15; d_gene: TRBD2; v_gene: TRBV7-2; j_gene: TRBJ2-3; CDR3nt: TGTGCCAGCAGCTTCATAGCGGGGGGCACAGATACGCAGTATTTT; CDR3aa: CASSFIAGGTDTQYF
abundance: many; len: 14; d_gene: -; v_gene: TRBV5-1; j_gene: TRBJ2-5; CDR3nt: TGCGCCAGCAGCTTGGATCCGGGGGTGAAGACCCAGTACTTC; CDR3aa: CASSLDPGVKTQYF
abundance: -; len: 18; d_gene: TRBD2; v_gene: TRBV20-1; j_gene: TRBJ2-1; CDR3nt: TGCAGTGCTAGGACGGGACTAGCGGGATTGAGTCTCGGCAATGAGCAGTTCTTC; CDR3aa: CSARTGLAGLSLGNEQFF
abundance: -; len: 16; d_gene: TRBD2; v_gene: TRBV9; j_gene: TRBJ2-7; CDR3nt: TGTGCCAGCAGCGTAACGGCGCTAGCGGGAGTGATCGAGCAGTACTTC; CDR3aa: CASSVTALAGVIEQYF
abundance: few; len: 13; d_gene: -; v_gene: TRBV12-3/TRBV12-4; j_gene: TRBJ2-1; CDR3nt: TGTGCCAGCAACAACCAGGAGTACAATGAGCAGTTCTTC; CDR3aa: CASNNQEYNEQFF